Listed below are T cell receptor beta chains from one sample, sequenced in a study of PD-L1 blockade in urothelial cancer. Sequenced by immunoSEQ multiplex PCR; TCRdb stores in-frame clones only, minus some. The sample carries 30,000 to 45,000 clones, around four fifths recorded once. The input for sequencing was PBMCs, taken around atezolizumab (anti-PD-L1) treatment. These receptors were obtained from a man aged 55 to 70 with urothelial cancer. CDR3s include the opening cysteine and the closing phenylalanine or tryptophan. The order of the fields is D gene, clone size, J gene, V gene, CDR3 protein, CDR3 DNA. A D gene is named only where the DNA matches it firmly. Expanded clones get a size class; other rows say once, few or many, or leave the size out.

d_call: TRBD1; clone_size: NA; j_call: TRBJ2-2; v_call: TRBV4-3; cdr3_aa: CASSQQGANTGELFF; cdr3_nt: TGCGCCAGCAGCCAACAGGGGGCGAACACCGGGGAGCTGTTTTTT
d_call: TRBD2; clone_size: NA; j_call: TRBJ2-2; v_call: TRBV6-6; cdr3_aa: CASSIPGLRTGELFF; cdr3_nt: TGTGCCAGCAGTATACCGGGACTACGCACCGGGGAGCTGTTTTTT
d_call: TRBD1; clone_size: NA; j_call: TRBJ1-2; v_call: TRBV28; cdr3_aa: CASSARGTGPYGYTF; cdr3_nt: TGTGCCAGCAGCGCTCGAGGGACAGGGCCCTATGGCTACACCTTC
d_call: TRBD1; clone_size: NA; j_call: TRBJ1-3; v_call: TRBV19; cdr3_aa: CASSIYRGTGNTIYF; cdr3_nt: TGTGCCAGTAGTATATACAGGGGAACTGGAAACACCATATATTTT
d_call: TRBD1; clone_size: NA; j_call: TRBJ1-2; v_call: TRBV10-2; cdr3_aa: CASSESSGQNYGYTF; cdr3_nt: TGCGCCAGCAGTGAGTCCTCGGGACAGAACTATGGCTACACCTTC
d_call: TRBD1; clone_size: NA; j_call: TRBJ1-2; v_call: TRBV2; cdr3_aa: CASSGDRMNYGYTF; cdr3_nt: TGTGCCAGCAGTGGGGACAGGATGAACTATGGCTACACCTTC
d_call: TRBD2; clone_size: once; j_call: TRBJ2-5; v_call: TRBV5-4; cdr3_aa: CASSASGGEETQYF; cdr3_nt: TGTGCCAGCAGCGCTAGCGGGGGGGAAGAGACCCAGTACTTC
d_call: NA; clone_size: few; j_call: TRBJ1-1; v_call: TRBV28; cdr3_aa: CASSLQGTEAFF; cdr3_nt: TGTGCCAGCAGTTTGCAGGGAACTGAAGCTTTCTTT
d_call: NA; clone_size: once; j_call: TRBJ2-1; v_call: TRBV5-8; cdr3_aa: CASSFGSKSYNEQFF; cdr3_nt: TGTGCCAGCAGCTTCGGGAGTAAATCCTACAATGAGCAGTTCTTC
d_call: NA; clone_size: NA; j_call: TRBJ1-4; v_call: TRBV5-1; cdr3_aa: CASSLGGVNEKLFF; cdr3_nt: TGCGCCAGCAGCTTGGGGGGGGTTAATGAAAAACTGTTTTTT
d_call: NA; clone_size: NA; j_call: TRBJ1-5; v_call: TRBV27; cdr3_aa: CASTPRPNSNQPQHF; cdr3_nt: TGTGCCAGCACCCCGAGGCCAAATAGCAATCAGCCCCAGCATTTT
d_call: NA; clone_size: NA; j_call: TRBJ1-1; v_call: TRBV28; cdr3_aa: CASSLQANTEAFF; cdr3_nt: TGTGCCAGCAGTTTGCAGGCGAACACTGAAGCTTTCTTT
d_call: TRBD1; clone_size: NA; j_call: TRBJ1-1; v_call: TRBV10-3; cdr3_aa: CAISGKRGQSTEAFF; cdr3_nt: TGTGCCATCAGTGGAAAAAGGGGGCAGAGCACTGAAGCTTTCTTT
d_call: NA; clone_size: NA; j_call: TRBJ2-5; v_call: TRBV19; cdr3_aa: CASSFMGRAQETQYF; cdr3_nt: TGTGCCAGTAGCTTCATGGGCAGGGCCCAAGAGACCCAGTACTTC
d_call: TRBD1; clone_size: NA; j_call: TRBJ2-1; v_call: TRBV11-2; cdr3_aa: CATSKLDRGYNEQFF; cdr3_nt: TGTGCCACCTCTAAACTAGACAGGGGCTACAATGAGCAGTTCTTC
d_call: NA; clone_size: NA; j_call: TRBJ1-1; v_call: TRBV14; cdr3_aa: CASSRGGTEAFF; cdr3_nt: TGTGCCAGCAGCCGCGGGGGCACTGAAGCTTTCTTT
d_call: NA; clone_size: once; j_call: TRBJ2-7; v_call: TRBV28; cdr3_aa: CASSLGRQDYEQYF; cdr3_nt: TGTGCCAGCAGTTTAGGGAGACAGGATTACGAGCAGTACTTC
d_call: NA; clone_size: NA; j_call: TRBJ1-4; v_call: TRBV29-1; cdr3_aa: CSVDTGKSDGKLFF; cdr3_nt: TGCAGCGTTGATACAGGGAAATCTGACGGAAAACTGTTTTTT
d_call: NA; clone_size: NA; j_call: TRBJ2-7; v_call: TRBV5-1; cdr3_aa: CASSLSQAYEQYF; cdr3_nt: TGCGCCAGCAGCTTGTCACAGGCCTACGAGCAGTACTTC
d_call: NA; clone_size: NA; j_call: TRBJ2-5; v_call: TRBV30; cdr3_aa: CAWSSSKETQYF; cdr3_nt: TGTGCCTGGAGTTCCAGTAAAGAGACCCAGTACTTC
d_call: NA; clone_size: NA; j_call: TRBJ2-7; v_call: TRBV4-3; cdr3_aa: CASSQDSGIGEQYF; cdr3_nt: TGCGCCAGCAGCCAAGATTCCGGGATAGGAGAGCAGTACTTC
d_call: NA; clone_size: few; j_call: TRBJ2-2; v_call: TRBV7-8; cdr3_aa: CASNPQGNTGELFF; cdr3_nt: TGTGCCAGCAACCCACAGGGGAACACCGGGGAGCTGTTTTTT
d_call: NA; clone_size: NA; j_call: TRBJ1-1; v_call: TRBV21-1; cdr3_aa: CASSRRTAMNTEAFF; cdr3_nt: TGTGCCAGCAGCCGGCGGACAGCAATGAACACTGAAGCTTTCTTT
d_call: NA; clone_size: few; j_call: TRBJ2-6; v_call: TRBV4-1; cdr3_aa: CASSQDNTGSGANVLTF; cdr3_nt: TGCGCCAGCAGCCAAGATAATACGGGGTCTGGGGCCAACGTCCTGACTTTC
d_call: NA; clone_size: NA; j_call: TRBJ1-2; v_call: TRBV7-2; cdr3_aa: CASSANRVGIVGYTF; cdr3_nt: TGTGCCAGCAGCGCAAACAGGGTGGGGATTGTTGGCTACACCTTC
d_call: TRBD2; clone_size: NA; j_call: TRBJ2-7; v_call: TRBV10-1; cdr3_aa: CASSRGAYEQYF; cdr3_nt: TGCGCCAGCAGCCGGGGGGCCTACGAGCAGTACTTC
d_call: NA; clone_size: once; j_call: TRBJ1-4; v_call: TRBV5-1; cdr3_aa: CASSSTGVGEKLFF; cdr3_nt: TGCGCCAGCAGCTCCACGGGGGTCGGTGAAAAACTGTTTTTT
d_call: TRBD2; clone_size: NA; j_call: TRBJ2-7; v_call: TRBV11-2; cdr3_aa: CASSTPLAGDPYEQYF; cdr3_nt: TGTGCCAGCAGCACTCCACTAGCGGGAGACCCCTACGAGCAGTACTTC
d_call: NA; clone_size: NA; j_call: TRBJ1-1; v_call: TRBV4-3; cdr3_aa: CASSHELARTEAFF; cdr3_nt: TGCGCCAGCAGCCATGAATTAGCGAGGACTGAAGCTTTCTTT
d_call: NA; clone_size: NA; j_call: TRBJ1-4; v_call: TRBV14; cdr3_aa: CASSPAGTSREKLFF; cdr3_nt: TGTGCCAGCAGCCCAGCGGGGACGAGTCGTGAAAAACTGTTTTTT
d_call: NA; clone_size: few; j_call: TRBJ1-5; v_call: TRBV7-9; cdr3_aa: CASSLQNQPQHF; cdr3_nt: TGTGCCAGCAGCTTACAAAATCAGCCCCAGCATTTT
d_call: TRBD1; clone_size: NA; j_call: TRBJ1-4; v_call: TRBV5-4; cdr3_aa: CASSTGDREKLFF; cdr3_nt: TGTGCCAGCAGCACAGGGGATCGGGAAAAACTGTTTTTT
d_call: TRBD2; clone_size: NA; j_call: TRBJ2-3; v_call: TRBV4-3; cdr3_aa: CASSPRAGPGLAGVPDTQYF; cdr3_nt: TGCGCCAGCAGCCCCAGGGCAGGCCCCGGACTAGCGGGAGTTCCCGATACGCAGTATTTT
d_call: NA; clone_size: many; j_call: TRBJ1-1; v_call: TRBV14; cdr3_aa: CASTRAGAGDTEAFF; cdr3_nt: TGTGCCAGCACGCGAGCAGGGGCGGGGGACACTGAAGCTTTCTTT
d_call: TRBD2; clone_size: NA; j_call: TRBJ2-3; v_call: TRBV11-2; cdr3_aa: CASSSGTDTQYF; cdr3_nt: TGTGCCAGCTCTAGCGGGACTGATACGCAGTATTTT
d_call: NA; clone_size: NA; j_call: TRBJ1-6; v_call: TRBV11-2; cdr3_aa: CASSSGYGGRNSPLHF; cdr3_nt: TGTGCCAGCAGCTCCGGCTACGGTGGGAGGAATTCACCCCTCCACTTT
d_call: TRBD1; clone_size: NA; j_call: TRBJ2-5; v_call: TRBV6-5; cdr3_aa: CASSYGTAEETQYF; cdr3_nt: TGTGCCAGCAGCTATGGGACAGCGGAAGAGACCCAGTACTTC
d_call: TRBD1; clone_size: NA; j_call: TRBJ1-5; v_call: TRBV7-8; cdr3_aa: CASSLMGQLNQPQHF; cdr3_nt: TGTGCCAGCAGCTTGATGGGACAGCTCAATCAGCCCCAGCATTTT
d_call: NA; clone_size: NA; j_call: TRBJ2-1; v_call: TRBV18; cdr3_aa: CASSLNGGSYNEQFF; cdr3_nt: TGTGCCAGCTCACTAAACGGGGGATCCTACAATGAGCAGTTCTTC
d_call: NA; clone_size: NA; j_call: TRBJ1-1; v_call: TRBV18; cdr3_aa: CASSPPAVRDTEAFF; cdr3_nt: TGTGCCAGCTCACCACCCGCAGTGAGGGACACTGAAGCTTTCTTT
d_call: TRBD2; clone_size: NA; j_call: TRBJ2-1; v_call: TRBV18; cdr3_aa: CASSPPGGDNEQFF; cdr3_nt: TGTGCCAGCTCACCGCCGGGGGGGGACAATGAGCAGTTCTTC
d_call: NA; clone_size: NA; j_call: TRBJ2-7; v_call: TRBV29-1; cdr3_aa: CSVGTFQNYEQYF; cdr3_nt: TGCAGCGTCGGGACATTTCAAAACTACGAGCAGTACTTC
d_call: NA; clone_size: NA; j_call: TRBJ1-5; v_call: TRBV6-1; cdr3_aa: CASSRGGAVQPQHF; cdr3_nt: TGTGCCAGTTCTCGGGGAGGCGCGGTTCAGCCCCAGCATTTT
d_call: NA; clone_size: NA; j_call: TRBJ2-3; v_call: TRBV7-6; cdr3_aa: CASSLRGGFTDTQYF; cdr3_nt: TGTGCCAGCAGCTTGAGGGGGGGATTCACAGATACGCAGTATTTT
d_call: TRBD1; clone_size: once; j_call: TRBJ2-1; v_call: TRBV5-1; cdr3_aa: CASSLELGQTNEQFF; cdr3_nt: TGCGCCAGCAGCTTGGAACTGGGACAGACGAATGAGCAGTTCTTC
d_call: TRBD1; clone_size: few; j_call: TRBJ2-1; v_call: TRBV5-1; cdr3_aa: CASSLDVTGWNEQFF; cdr3_nt: TGCGCCAGCAGCTTGGATGTGACAGGGTGGAATGAGCAGTTCTTC
d_call: NA; clone_size: few; j_call: TRBJ2-3; v_call: TRBV28; cdr3_aa: CASSPLLGTDTQYF; cdr3_nt: TGTGCCAGCAGTCCCCTCCTAGGCACAGATACGCAGTATTTT
d_call: NA; clone_size: NA; j_call: TRBJ1-2; v_call: TRBV28; cdr3_aa: CASSPRGQSAGSGYTF; cdr3_nt: TGTGCCAGCAGCCCGCGCGGACAGTCTGCCGGCTCTGGCTACACCTTC
d_call: NA; clone_size: NA; j_call: TRBJ1-5; v_call: TRBV6-1; cdr3_aa: CATDSYSNQPQHF; cdr3_nt: TGTGCCACAGACAGCTATAGCAATCAGCCCCAGCATTTT
d_call: NA; clone_size: NA; j_call: TRBJ1-3; v_call: TRBV5-1; cdr3_aa: CASSWRAIKETGNTIYF; cdr3_nt: TGCGCCAGCAGCTGGAGGGCAATCAAGGAGACTGGAAACACCATATATTTT
d_call: TRBD2; clone_size: NA; j_call: TRBJ2-7; v_call: TRBV5-4; cdr3_aa: CASSSGLTGDEQYF; cdr3_nt: TGTGCCAGCAGCTCGGGACTAACAGGAGACGAGCAGTACTTC
d_call: NA; clone_size: NA; j_call: TRBJ1-6; v_call: TRBV14; cdr3_aa: CASKKEAYNSPLHF; cdr3_nt: TGTGCCAGCAAAAAGGAGGCCTATAATTCACCCCTCCACTTT
d_call: TRBD2; clone_size: NA; j_call: TRBJ2-1; v_call: TRBV4-1; cdr3_aa: CASSLAALAGYNEQFF; cdr3_nt: TGCGCCAGCAGTCTTGCTGCGCTAGCGGGATACAATGAGCAGTTCTTC
d_call: TRBD1; clone_size: NA; j_call: TRBJ1-5; v_call: TRBV28; cdr3_aa: CASASARDRFSNQPQHF; cdr3_nt: TGTGCCAGCGCCTCTGCCCGGGACAGATTTAGCAATCAGCCCCAGCATTTT
d_call: TRBD2; clone_size: NA; j_call: TRBJ2-2; v_call: TRBV29-1; cdr3_aa: CSAGTSGPTGELFF; cdr3_nt: TGCAGCGCAGGGACTAGCGGTCCCACCGGGGAGCTGTTTTTT
d_call: TRBD1; clone_size: NA; j_call: TRBJ1-1; v_call: TRBV7-9; cdr3_aa: CASSGRTGVTEAFF; cdr3_nt: TGTGCCAGCAGCGGGCGGACAGGGGTCACTGAAGCTTTCTTT
d_call: NA; clone_size: NA; j_call: TRBJ1-5; v_call: TRBV19; cdr3_aa: CASTSAGHSNQPQHF; cdr3_nt: TGTGCCAGTACCTCGGCAGGGCACAGCAATCAGCCCCAGCATTTT
d_call: TRBD2; clone_size: NA; j_call: TRBJ2-5; v_call: TRBV5-4; cdr3_aa: CASSREINSGGAGVETQYF; cdr3_nt: TGTGCCAGCAGCCGGGAGATCAATAGCGGGGGGGCTGGAGTGGAGACCCAGTACTTC
d_call: NA; clone_size: NA; j_call: TRBJ2-7; v_call: TRBV2; cdr3_aa: CASSGQLGQYF; cdr3_nt: TGTGCCAGCAGCGGGCAACTAGGGCAGTACTTC